The 24 T cell receptor beta chains below were found in one sample sequenced in a study of control samples from healthy donors and cancer patients. TCRdb's table, derived via immunoSEQ multiplex PCR, lists solely in-frame clones and lacks some. The repertoire holds 90,000 to 100,000 clones, with roughly four fifths as singletons. Sequenced: blood. Receptors originate from a man in his 60s in good health.

This clone has a handful of counts. Written as DNA, the CDR3 is TGTGCCATCAGTGAGTCACCGTGGGACAGGGTAAGCTCCTACGAGCAGTACTTC. Encoded protein: CAISESPWDRVSSYEQYF. The chain has TRBV10-3 and TRBJ2-7; TRBD1 agrees at 9 bases. V lost 0 bases to trimming and J lost 0 bases; unmatched junction nucleotides: 9. Germline V CDR1 and CDR2: ENHRY, SYGVKD. The CDR3 totals 18 residues.

The chain links TRBV10-3 to TRBJ2-7; the match to TRBD2 covers 10 bases. The CDR3 has 15 amino acids. V shed 0 bases, J shed 3 bases, and the junction held 2 bases outside the gene matches. The germline V gene has CDR1 ENHRY and CDR2 SYGVKD. The CDR3 region has the DNA TGTGCCATCAGTGAGTCCACTAGCGGGGTCTACGAGCAGTACTTC. Amino acids: CAISESTSGVYEQYF.

V and J are TRBV14 and TRBJ2-7, with 7 bases identical to TRBD2. The V segment lost 0 bases and the J segment 10 bases; nucleotides outside the gene matches: 12. The CDR3 has 15 amino acids. Germline-derived CDR1 and CDR2 are SGHDN and FVKESK. The CDR3 is CASSQEQVSTSRQYF. DNA of the CDR3: TGTGCCAGCAGCCAAGAACAGGTTTCGACTAGCCGACAGTACTTC.

The DNA for the CDR3 is TGTGCCAGCAGCCACAGTTCGGGCTACGAGCAGTACTTC. Translating gives CASSHSSGYEQYF. The V and J genes are TRBV7-9 and TRBJ2-7; D is uncertain. Germline values: CDR1 SEHNR, CDR2 FQNEAQ (reference sequence). This CDR3 contains 13 residues. Trimming shortened V by 5 bases and J by 3 bases, and 11 bases separated the two germline ends.

The V call is TRBV5-8, the J call TRBJ2-3, with D possibly matching TRBD2 (6 bases). This CDR3 has 15 amino acids. Trimming removed 3 bases at V and 2 bases at J, with 13 bases between. Germline loops: CDR1 SGHTS, CDR2 YDEGEE. CDR3 region: CASSSGAGYTDTQYF. The CDR3, as DNA: TGTGCCAGCAGCTCCGGAGCGGGTTACACAGATACGCAGTATTTT. Together with reference TRBV5-8 and TRBJ2-3, the CDR3 gives the full variable domain: EAGVTQSPTHLIKTRGQQATLRCSPISGHTSVYWYQQALGLGLQFLLWYDEGEERNRGNFPPRFSGRQFPNYSSELNVNALELEDSALYLCASSSGAGYTDTQYFGPGTRLTVL.

This chain uses TRBV10-1 with TRBJ2-1; D possibly corresponds to TRBD2 (6 bases). The length of the CDR3 is 15 residues. With 5 bases removed from V and 6 bases from J, the gap between germline ends came to 17 bases. Germline V gene data show CDR1 as WNHNN and CDR2 as SYGVQD (reference sequence). The CDR3 DNA sequence: TGCGCCAGCAGTCCGACCGGGAGTCTGGGCAATGAGCAGTTCTTC. As protein: CASSPTGSLGNEQFF.

This clone was seen just once. CDR3 sequence: CASSSVAKNIQYF. In DNA, the CDR3 is TGTGCCAGCAGCTCAGTAGCCAAAAACATTCAGTACTTC. The chain recombines TRBV11-2 with TRBJ2-4; D call uncertain. V was clipped by 4 bases and J by 0 bases, with 4 bases between them. The germline gives CDR1 SGHAT, CDR2 FQNNGV. This CDR3 spans 13 amino acids.

This chain links TRBV28 with TRBJ1-1; TRBD1 agrees at 7 bases. CDR3 length: 14 residues. V shed 6 bases, J shed 1 base, and the junction held 5 bases outside the gene matches. In germline, CDR1 is MDHEN, CDR2 SYDVKM. CDR3 in DNA: TGTGCCAGCAGGTTGGGACAGACGAACACTGAAGCTTTCTTT. Its translation is CASRLGQTNTEAFF. The full variable domain, in which reference TRBV28 and TRBJ1-1 provide the parts outside the CDR3, is DVKVTQSSRYLVKRTGEKVFLECVQDMDHENMFWYRQDPGLGLRLIYFSYDVKMKEKGDIPEGYSVSREKKERFSLILESASTNQTSMYLCASRLGQTNTEAFFGQGTRLTVV.

V usage is TRBV25-1 and J usage is TRBJ2-1; a possible D gene is TRBD2 (6 bases). The CDR3 runs 17 residues. V lost 4 bases and J lost 5, with 21 bases in between. CDR1 MGHDK and CDR2 SYGVNS come from the germline V gene. The CDR3 is CASSARPGDRGNNEQFF. The CDR3 DNA reads TGTGCCAGCAGTGCGAGACCGGGGGACCGTGGGAACAATGAGCAGTTCTTC.

This chain uses TRBV19 with TRBJ1-2, with D possibly matching TRBD1 (5 bases). Trimming pared 5 bases from V and 6 bases from J, leaving 16 bases between. Germline assignment: CDR1 LNHDA and CDR2 SQIVND (reference sequence). This CDR3 comprises 14 residues. The CDR3 DNA reads TGTGCCAGTAGTGAGAGCGGGGGGTTGGATGGCTACACCTTC. Its translation: CASSESGGLDGYTF. Full variable domain (remainder filled in from reference TRBV19 and TRBJ1-2): DGGITQSPKYLFRKEGQNVTLSCEQNLNHDAMYWYRQDPGQGLRLIYYSQIVNDFQKGDIAEGYSVSREKKESFPLTVTSAQKNPTAFYLCASSESGGLDGYTFGSGTRLTVV.

The chain couples TRBV19 to TRBJ1-5; the D is unclear. Trimming shortened V by 3 bases and J by 1 base, and 7 bases separated the two germline ends. The CDR3 extends over 14 amino acids. CDR1 is LNHDA and CDR2 is SQIVND in the germline V gene (reference sequence). For the CDR3, the DNA is TGTGCCAGTAGTATCTCGGTAAGCAATCAGCCCCAGCATTTT. It is translated as CASSISVSNQPQHF.

This clone came up once. The rearrangement uses TRBV19 and TRBJ1-1; D is ambiguous. Germline-derived CDR1 and CDR2 are LNHDA and SQIVND (reference sequence). With 2 bases removed from V and 1 base from J, the gap between germline ends came to 8 bases. This CDR3 has 14 residues. The CDR3 DNA reads TGTGCCAGTAGTATAAGAGCAGGGAACACTGAAGCTTTCTTT. This translates into CASSIRAGNTEAFF. The complete variable domain, with remaining parts taken from reference TRBV19 and TRBJ1-1, reads DGGITQSPKYLFRKEGQNVTLSCEQNLNHDAMYWYRQDPGQGLRLIYYSQIVNDFQKGDIAEGYSVSREKKESFPLTVTSAQKNPTAFYLCASSIRAGNTEAFFGQGTRLTVV.

This clone was seen only a few times. This chain links TRBV5-1 with TRBJ2-3; D may be TRBD1 (6 bases). From germline, CDR1 is SGHRS and CDR2 YFSETQ. The CDR3 is made up of 16 amino acids. V lost 4 bases to trimming and J lost 2 bases, with 17 bases between them. This chain's CDR3 is CASSLVAGTNTDTQYF. CDR3 in DNA: TGCGCCAGCAGCCTGGTTGCCGGGACAAACACAGATACGCAGTATTTT.

The chain links TRBV5-4 to TRBJ2-5; D might be TRBD1 (6 bases). Trimming stripped 0 bases from V and 2 bases from J, with 8 bases between. The CDR3 is 14 residues long. Germline CDR1 and CDR2: SGHNT and YYREEE (reference sequence). The CDR3 is CASSLAGTQETQYF. The CDR3 nucleotides are TGTGCCAGCAGCTTGGCCGGGACACAAGAGACCCAGTACTTC.

This chain connects TRBV24-1 to TRBJ2-7; D not certain. CDR1 and CDR2 (germline): KGHDR, SFDVKD. This CDR3 contains 12 residues. Trimming removed 5 bases at V and 0 bases at J, with 4 bases between. In DNA form, the CDR3 reads TGTGCCACCAGTGCGGACTCCTACGAGCAGTACTTC. This gives the protein CATSADSYEQYF.

The gene calls are TRBV5-6 and TRBJ1-2; the match to TRBD1 covers 9 bases. This CDR3 region has 13 residues. Germline V gene lookup returns CDR1 SGHDT and CDR2 YYEEEE. V was clipped by 4 bases and J by 7 bases; unmatched bases: 5. The chain's CDR3 is CASSTGTGSGYTF. DNA of the CDR3: TGTGCCAGCAGCACCGGGACAGGGAGTGGCTACACCTTC.

V usage is TRBV5-1 and J usage is TRBJ2-5, with TRBD1 as a possible D gene (6 bases). CDR1 SGHRS and CDR2 YFSETQ come from the germline V gene. V shed 7 bases and J shed 6 bases, with 10 bases lying between them. This CDR3 has 11 residues. As DNA, the CDR3 is TGCGCCAGCCTACAGGGACAGACCCAGTACTTC. Residues: CASLQGQTQYF.

The chain has TRBV2 and TRBJ1-1; the match to TRBD1 covers 7 bases. This CDR3 is built from 14 residues. The junction had 3 bases not matched to a gene; V was cut back by 4 bases and J by 1 base. Germline V gives CDR1 SNHLY, CDR2 FYNNEI. Written as DNA, the CDR3 is TGTGCCAGCAGTGGACAGGGAGCGAACACTGAAGCTTTCTTT. Translating gives CASSGQGANTEAFF.

The chain combines TRBV19 with TRBJ1-2; D ambiguous. The germline V gene encodes CDR1 LNHDA and CDR2 SQIVND (reference sequence). The CDR3 extends over 14 amino acids. V was pared by 5 bases and J by 7 bases, with 17 bases between. The CDR3 here is CASSGHQVLGGYTF. In DNA form, the CDR3 reads TGTGCCAGTAGTGGGCACCAGGTCCTCGGTGGCTACACCTTC.

The chain is built from TRBV21-1 and TRBJ2-1; the table assigns TRBD1, which was not confirmed against the DNA. TRBV21-1 is annotated as a pseudogene. The CDR3 has 18 residues. CDR3: CASSKRPQDRGSYNEQFF. DNA for the CDR3: TGTGCCAGCAGCAAAAGACCCCAGGACAGGGGCTCCTACAATGAGCAGTTCTTC.

The rearrangement joins TRBV25-1 to TRBJ2-1; D is tentatively TRBD1 or TRBD2 (6 bases each). This CDR3 has 15 residues. Trimming stripped 3 bases from V and 7 bases from J, with 16 bases between. Germline loops: CDR1 MGHDK, CDR2 SYGVNS. CDR3 sequence reads: CASSEVGGPWNEQFF. DNA of the CDR3: TGTGCCAGCAGTGAGGTAGGGGGGCCTTGGAATGAGCAGTTCTTC.

The chain carries TRBV15 and TRBJ2-7; TRBD2 agrees at 14 bases. The CDR3 length is 16 residues. V was clipped by 3 bases and J by 5 bases; unmatched bases: 6. Germline V gene data show CDR1 as LNHNV and CDR2 as YYDKDF (reference sequence). DNA of the CDR3: TGTGCCACCAGCAGGACTCGACTAGCGGGAGGGAACGAGCAGTACTTC. It encodes CATSRTRLAGGNEQYF. Drawing the rest from reference TRBV15 and TRBJ2-7, the complete variable domain is DAMVIQNPRYQVTQFGKPVTLSCSQTLNHNVMYWYQQKSSQAPKLLFHYYDKDFNNEADTPDNFQSRRPNTSFCFLDIRSPGLGDTAMYLCATSRTRLAGGNEQYFGPGTRLTVT.

The chain couples TRBV6-1 to TRBJ1-3; D might be TRBD1 (5 bases). Germline V gene data show CDR1 as MNHNS and CDR2 as SASEGT. V lost 1 base to trimming and J lost 4 bases, with 11 bases between them. The CDR3 length is 15 residues. The CDR3 loop is CASSEVGRVGNTIYF. DNA for the CDR3: TGTGCCAGCAGTGAAGTGGGCAGGGTAGGAAACACCATATATTTT.

J is TRBJ2-1 and V is TRBV5-8, with 8 bases fitting TRBD2. V dropped 4 bases and J dropped 8; count of bases not matched to a gene: 5. CDR3 length: 13 amino acids. Germline assignment: CDR1 SGHTS and CDR2 YDEGEE. CDR3 amino acids: CASSPGLAYEQFF. The DNA for the CDR3 is TGTGCCAGCAGCCCCGGACTAGCTTATGAGCAGTTCTTC.